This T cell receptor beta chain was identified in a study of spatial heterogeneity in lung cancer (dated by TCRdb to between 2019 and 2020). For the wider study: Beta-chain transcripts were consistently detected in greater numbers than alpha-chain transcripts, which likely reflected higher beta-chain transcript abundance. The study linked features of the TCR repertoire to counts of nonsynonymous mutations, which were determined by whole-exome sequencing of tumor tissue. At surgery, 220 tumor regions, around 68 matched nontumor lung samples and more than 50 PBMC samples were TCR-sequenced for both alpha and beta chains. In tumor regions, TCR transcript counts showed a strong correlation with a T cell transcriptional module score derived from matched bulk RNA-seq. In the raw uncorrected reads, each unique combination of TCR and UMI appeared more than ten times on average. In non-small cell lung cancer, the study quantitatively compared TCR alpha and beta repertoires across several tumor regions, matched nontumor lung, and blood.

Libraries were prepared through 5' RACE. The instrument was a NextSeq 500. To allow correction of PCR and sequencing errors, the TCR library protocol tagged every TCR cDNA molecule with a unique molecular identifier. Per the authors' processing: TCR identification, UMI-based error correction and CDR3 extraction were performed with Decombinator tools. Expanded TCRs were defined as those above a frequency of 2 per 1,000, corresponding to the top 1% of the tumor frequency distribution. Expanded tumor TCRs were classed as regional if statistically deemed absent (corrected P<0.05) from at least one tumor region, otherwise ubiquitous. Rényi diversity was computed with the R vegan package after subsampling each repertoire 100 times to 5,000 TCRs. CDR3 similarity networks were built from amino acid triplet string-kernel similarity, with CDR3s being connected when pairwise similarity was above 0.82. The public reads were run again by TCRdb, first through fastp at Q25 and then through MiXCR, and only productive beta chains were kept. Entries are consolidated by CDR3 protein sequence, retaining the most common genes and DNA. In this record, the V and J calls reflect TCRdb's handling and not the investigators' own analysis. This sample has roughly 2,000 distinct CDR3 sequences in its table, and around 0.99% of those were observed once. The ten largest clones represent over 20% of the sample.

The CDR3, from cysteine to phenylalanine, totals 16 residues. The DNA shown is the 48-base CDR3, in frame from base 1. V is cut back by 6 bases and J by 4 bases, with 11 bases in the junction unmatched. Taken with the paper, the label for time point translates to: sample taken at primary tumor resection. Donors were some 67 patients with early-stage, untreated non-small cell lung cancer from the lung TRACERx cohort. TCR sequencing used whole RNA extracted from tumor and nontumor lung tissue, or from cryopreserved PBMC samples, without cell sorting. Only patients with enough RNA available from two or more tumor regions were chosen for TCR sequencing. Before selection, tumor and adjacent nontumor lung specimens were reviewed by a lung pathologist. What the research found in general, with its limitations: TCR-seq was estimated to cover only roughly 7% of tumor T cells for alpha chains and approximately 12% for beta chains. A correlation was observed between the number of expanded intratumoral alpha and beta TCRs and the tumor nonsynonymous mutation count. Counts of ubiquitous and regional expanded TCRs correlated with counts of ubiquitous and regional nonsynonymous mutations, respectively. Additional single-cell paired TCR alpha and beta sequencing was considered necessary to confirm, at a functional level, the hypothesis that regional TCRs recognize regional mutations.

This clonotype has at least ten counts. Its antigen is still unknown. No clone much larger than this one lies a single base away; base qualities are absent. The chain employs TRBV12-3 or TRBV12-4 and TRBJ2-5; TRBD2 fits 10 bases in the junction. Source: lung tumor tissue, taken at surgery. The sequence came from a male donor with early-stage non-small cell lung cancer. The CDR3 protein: CASSPAASGSGETQYF. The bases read TGTGCCAGCAGCCCCGCGGCTAGCGGGAGTGGAGAGACCCAGTACTTC.